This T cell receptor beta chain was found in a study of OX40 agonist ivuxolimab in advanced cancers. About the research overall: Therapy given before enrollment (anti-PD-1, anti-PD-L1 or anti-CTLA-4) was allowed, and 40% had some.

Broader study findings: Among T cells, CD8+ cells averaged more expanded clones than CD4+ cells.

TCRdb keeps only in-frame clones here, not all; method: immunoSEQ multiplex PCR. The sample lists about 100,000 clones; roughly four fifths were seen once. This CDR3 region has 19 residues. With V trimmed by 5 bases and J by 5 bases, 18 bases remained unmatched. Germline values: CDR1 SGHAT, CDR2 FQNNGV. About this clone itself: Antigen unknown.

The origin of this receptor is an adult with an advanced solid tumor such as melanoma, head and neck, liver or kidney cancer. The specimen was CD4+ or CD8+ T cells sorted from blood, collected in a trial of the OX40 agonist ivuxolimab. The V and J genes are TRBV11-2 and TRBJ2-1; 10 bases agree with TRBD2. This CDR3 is CASSLRSGRALLSNNEQFF. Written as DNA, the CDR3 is TGTGCCAGCAGCCTGAGGAGCGGGAGGGCCCTCTTAAGCAACAATGAGCAGTTCTTC. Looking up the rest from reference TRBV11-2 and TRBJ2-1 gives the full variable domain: EAGVAQSPRYKIIEKRQSVAFWCNPISGHATLYWYQQILGQGPKLLIQFQNNGVVDDSQLPKDRFSAERLKGVDSTLKIQPAKLEDSAVYLCASSLRSGRALLSNNEQFFGPGTRLTVL.